Sequencing of this T cell receptor (beta chain) was carried out in a study of shared clonotypes between healthy human individuals. Study summary: Researchers drew samples from a couple of women and a few men aged 18 to 49.

The CDR3 has 16 amino acids. The J segment lost 0 bases and the V segment lost 3 bases, leaving 4 bases of the junction unmatched. The germline gives CDR1 LNHDA, CDR2 SQIVND (reference sequence). Per sorted-subset replicate PCR, input was 150 to 250 ng DNA, representing tens of thousands of T cell genomes. Data came from immunoSEQ multiplex PCR; TCRdb stores just in-frame clones and leaves some out. The top ten hold around 0.47% of the sample, which has approximately 1.5 million clones, under 99% seen once. This sequence joins TRBV19 and TRBJ1-2, with 10 bases that match TRBD1. The sequencing input was naive CD4+ T cells sorted from blood. The sample's subset: CD45RA+ positively selected. The clonotype was recovered from a man aged 25 to 45 in good health. CDR3 nucleotides: TGTGCCAGTAGTATGACAGGGGGCTCGTCTAACTATGGCTACACCTTC. Residues: CASSMTGGSSNYGYTF.